This T cell receptor (beta chain) was captured in a study of blood T cell repertoires in COVID-19. On the study more broadly: Acute and convalescent COVID-19 specimens originated in the United States, Italy and Spain. Nucleic acid was either cDNA or gDNA, and it came from T cells, B-cell-depleted T cells, or PBMCs.

This clone is a singleton in its sample. The CDR3 runs to 15 residues. The ends lost 5 bases at V and 4 bases at J; junction bases unmatched: 5. Per germline, CDR1 SGHNT and CDR2 YENEEA. In the original workflow: The authors estimated nucleated cell counts from reference gene primer amplification. Generated by immunoSEQ multiplex PCR, the TCRdb table keeps only in-frame clones and is missing some. The V and J calls and clone size come from that table; D and trimming were worked out from the DNA. The sample has over 100,000 clones, 80% to 90% seen once. Input material: peripheral blood. This rearrangement joins TRBV11-3 to TRBJ1-3; 10 positions match TRBD1. The TCR originated in a middle-aged man with active COVID-19. As DNA, the CDR3 is TGTGCCAGCAGCCCGGGGACAGGGGCAGGAAACACCATATATTTT. As protein: CASSPGTGAGNTIYF.